This T cell receptor (beta chain) originates from a study of T cell responses to AZD1222 COVID-19 vaccine. Whole-study findings and limits: Spike-specific TCR breadth and depth went up after people got two AZD1222 doses. Seropositive status at baseline applied to only 5 to 7 AZD1222 recipients. Among spike-specific TCRs, nearly half reportedly target unmutated variant regions.

A note on this clone: Its specificity is unknown.

Measured with immunoSEQ multiplex PCR; TCRdb has only the in-frame clones, and not every one. The repertoire includes about 140,000 clones, around 90% of them detected once, and approximately 3.4% sits in the top ten. V gave up 2 bases and J gave up 5 bases; unmatched junction bases: 4. From germline, CDR1 is MNHNY and CDR2 SVGAGI (reference sequence). This CDR3 region has 15 residues. The origin of this receptor is an adult in good health. The sample here was peripheral blood, taken on day 0 of AZD1222 vaccination. The V call is TRBV6-6, the J call TRBJ2-1; the match to TRBD1 covers 9 bases. CDR3 coding DNA: TGTGCCAGCAGTTACGGGACAGGGCTGGACAATGAGCAGTTCTTC. It encodes CASSYGTGLDNEQFF.